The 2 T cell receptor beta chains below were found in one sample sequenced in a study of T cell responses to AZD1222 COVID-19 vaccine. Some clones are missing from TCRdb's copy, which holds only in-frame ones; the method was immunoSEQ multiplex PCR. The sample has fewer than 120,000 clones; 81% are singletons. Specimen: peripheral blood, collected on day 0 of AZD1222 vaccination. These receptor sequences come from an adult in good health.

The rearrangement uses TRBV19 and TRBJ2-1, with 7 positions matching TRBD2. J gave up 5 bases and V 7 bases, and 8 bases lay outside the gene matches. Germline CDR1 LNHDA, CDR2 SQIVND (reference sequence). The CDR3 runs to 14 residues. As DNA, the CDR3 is TGTGCCAGTACTCCGGGACTAAGGCACAATGAGCAGTTCTTC. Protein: CASTPGLRHNEQFF.

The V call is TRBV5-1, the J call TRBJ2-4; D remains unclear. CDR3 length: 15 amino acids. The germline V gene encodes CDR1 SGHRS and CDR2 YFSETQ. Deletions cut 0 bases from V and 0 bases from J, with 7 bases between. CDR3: CASSLGTLAKNIQYF. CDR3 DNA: TGCGCCAGCAGCTTGGGGACCCTAGCCAAAAACATTCAGTACTTC.